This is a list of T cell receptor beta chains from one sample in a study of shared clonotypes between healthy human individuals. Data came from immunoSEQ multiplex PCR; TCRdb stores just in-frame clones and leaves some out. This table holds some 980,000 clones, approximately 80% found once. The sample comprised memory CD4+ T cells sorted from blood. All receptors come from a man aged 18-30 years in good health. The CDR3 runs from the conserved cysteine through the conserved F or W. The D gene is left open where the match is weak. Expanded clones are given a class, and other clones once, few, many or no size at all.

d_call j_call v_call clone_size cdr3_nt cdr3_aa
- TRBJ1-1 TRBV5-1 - TGCGCCAGCAGCTCCTCGGGGGCTACTACTGAAGCTTTCTTT CASSSSGATTEAFF
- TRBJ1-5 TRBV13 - TGTGCCAGCAGCTTAGGCAGGTACGCTCAGCCCCAGCATTTT CASSLGRYAQPQHF
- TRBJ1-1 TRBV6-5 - TGTGCCAGCAGTTATATGATCGGGGAAACTGAAGCTTTCTTT CASSYMIGETEAFF
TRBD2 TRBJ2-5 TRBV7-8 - TGTGCCAGCAGCGCAGCCGGGACTAGCGGGATGGTCCAGTACTTC CASSAAGTSGMVQYF
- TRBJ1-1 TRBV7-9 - TGTGCCAGCAGCTTAGAACGGGATGGGGCTTTCTTT CASSLERDGAFF
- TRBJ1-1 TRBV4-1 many TGCGCCAGCAGCCATCCAGGGTCTCTTGGTGCTTTCTTT CASSHPGSLGAFF
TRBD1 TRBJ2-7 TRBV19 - TGTGCCAGTAGTTCAGGGGGCTTTAACGAGCAGTACTTC CASSSGGFNEQYF
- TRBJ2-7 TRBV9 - TGTGCCAGCAGCCCTTGGGGCGGGGAAGGGTACGAGCAGTACTTC CASSPWGGEGYEQYF
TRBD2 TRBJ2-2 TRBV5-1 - TGCGCCAGCAGCTTTGGACTAGCGGTGCAAACCGGGGAGCTGTTTTTT CASSFGLAVQTGELFF
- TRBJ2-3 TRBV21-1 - TGTGCCAGCAGCAAAGTAACCCAGGGGACGTTGGAAGATACGCAGTATTTT CASSKVTQGTLEDTQYF
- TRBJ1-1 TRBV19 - TGTGCCAGTAGCCCGGCGGGCAGGGTCGACACTGAAGCTTTCTTT CASSPAGRVDTEAFF
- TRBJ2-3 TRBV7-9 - TGTGCCAGCAGCCGAACTAGCCCAGATACGCAGTATTTT CASSRTSPDTQYF
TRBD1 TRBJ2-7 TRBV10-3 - TGTGCCATCACCGGGACAGGGGACCGGGAGCAGTACTTC CAITGTGDREQYF
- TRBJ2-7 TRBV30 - TGTGCCTGGAGGATACCTCCTAGCTACGAGCAGTACTTC CAWRIPPSYEQYF
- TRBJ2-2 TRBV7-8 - TGTGCCAGCAGCTTATCACGAGCTGGACAGCACGGGGAGCTGTTTTTT CASSLSRAGQHGELFF
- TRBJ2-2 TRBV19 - TGTGCCAGTAGTATATTGAGAGGACCCACGGCCAGGGGATTATCGAACACCGGGGAGCTGTTTTTT CASSILRGPTARGLSNTGELFF
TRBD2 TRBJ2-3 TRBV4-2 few TGTGCCAGCAGCCAAGGACTAGCGGGGGGGCTCGGGGCAGATACGCAGTATTTT CASSQGLAGGLGADTQYF
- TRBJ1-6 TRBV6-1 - TGTGCCAGCAGTGAAGTGGGATTAGGGACACCCCTCCACTTT CASSEVGLGTPLHF
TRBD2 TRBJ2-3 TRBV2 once TGTGCCAGCAGACCCGGACTAGCGGGGCCTAGCACAGATACGCAGTATTTT CASRPGLAGPSTDTQYF
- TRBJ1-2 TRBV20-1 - TGCAGTGCAACAAGGGACTATGGCTACACCTTC CSATRDYGYTF
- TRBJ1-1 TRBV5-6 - TGTGCCAGCAGCTTGAGGGTGAAGAACACTGAAGCTTTCTTT CASSLRVKNTEAFF
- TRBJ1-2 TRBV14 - TGTGCCAGCAGCCATGGGGGGCCCTCCTATGGCTACACCTTC CASSHGGPSYGYTF
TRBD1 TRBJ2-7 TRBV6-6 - TGTGCCAGCACTCCGGGACAGGGGGTTCGGTACGAGCAGTACTTC CASTPGQGVRYEQYF
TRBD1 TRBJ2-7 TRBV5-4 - TGTGCCAGCAGCTGGGACAGGGGGGGAACCTACGAGCAGTACTTC CASSWDRGGTYEQYF
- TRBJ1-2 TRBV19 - TGTGCCAGTAGTATAGGCCCCGGGGGCTACACCTTC CASSIGPGGYTF
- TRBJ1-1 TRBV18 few TGTGCCAGCTCGAATTTAGAGGGTGAAGCTTTCTTT CASSNLEGEAFF
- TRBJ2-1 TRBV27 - TGTGCCGCGGCCCGACAGGGACTTAATGAGCAGTTCTTC CAAARQGLNEQFF
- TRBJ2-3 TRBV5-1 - TGCGCCAGCAGAGGGACCCCAAATTCCCAAGATACGCAGTATTTT CASRGTPNSQDTQYF
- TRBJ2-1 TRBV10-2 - TGCGCCAGCAGACAGGGCCTTAAGGATGAGCAGTTCTTC CASRQGLKDEQFF
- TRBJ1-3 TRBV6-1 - TGTGCCAGCCGGGGGGCTTTTTCTGGAAACACCATATATTTT CASRGAFSGNTIYF
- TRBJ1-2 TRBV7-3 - TGTGCCAGCAGCCCACGCTGGAACTATGGCTACACCTTC CASSPRWNYGYTF
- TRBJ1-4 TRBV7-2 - TGTGCCAGCAGCCCGCGGACCGCTGGAAATGAAAAACTGTTTTTT CASSPRTAGNEKLFF
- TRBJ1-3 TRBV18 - TGTGCCAGCTCACCAGGGCAGGGAGGAAACACCATATATTTT CASSPGQGGNTIYF
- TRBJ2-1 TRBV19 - TGTGCCAGTAGTATGTCAACTACCTCCTACAATGAGCAGTTCTTC CASSMSTTSYNEQFF
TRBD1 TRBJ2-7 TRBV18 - TGTGCCAGCTCACCGGGACAGTACGAGCAGTACTTC CASSPGQYEQYF
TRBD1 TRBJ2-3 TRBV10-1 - TGCGCCAGCAGTGAGGGCTGGACAGGGGTTCCTAGTTTT CASSEGWTGVPSF
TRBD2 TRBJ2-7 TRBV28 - TGTGCCAGTTCAACGGGCGGGGGGGCCTACGAGCAGTACTTC CASSTGGGAYEQYF
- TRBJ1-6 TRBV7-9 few TGTGCCAGCAGCTTACAGGCAAGATCACCCCTCCACTTT CASSLQARSPLHF
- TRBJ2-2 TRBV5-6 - TGTGCCAGCAGCTTGGGAGACAGAGCTAACACCGGGGAGCTGTTTTTT CASSLGDRANTGELFF
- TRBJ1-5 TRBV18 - TGTGCCAGCTCACAGGACCGGGATCAGCCCCAGCATTTT CASSQDRDQPQHF
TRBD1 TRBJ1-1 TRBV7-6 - TGTGCCAGCAGCAATCACAGGGGGAGGTCGGCCACTGAAGCTTTCTTT CASSNHRGRSATEAFF
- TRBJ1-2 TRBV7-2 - TGTGCCAGCAGCAGGGGTTATGGCTACACCTTC CASSRGYGYTF
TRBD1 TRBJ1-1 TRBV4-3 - TGCGCCAGCAGCTGGGACAGGGGCACTGAAGCTTTCTTT CASSWDRGTEAFF
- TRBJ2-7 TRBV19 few TGTGCCAGTAGTGTCACTTTCTCCCTTTATATTACCTACGAGCAGTACTTC CASSVTFSLYITYEQYF
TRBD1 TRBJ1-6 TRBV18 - TGTGCCAGCTCACAAGGACAGGGGAATTCACCCCTCCACTTT CASSQGQGNSPLHF
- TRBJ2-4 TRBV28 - TGTGCCAGCAGTTCTGAGCGCGGGGGCATAAACATTCAGTACTTC CASSSERGGINIQYF
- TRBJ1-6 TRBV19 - TGTGCCAGTAGTAGCGAAGCCAGGGGAGGGAATTCACCCCTCCACTTT CASSSEARGGNSPLHF
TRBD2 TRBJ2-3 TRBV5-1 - TGCGCCAGCAGTCATACTAGCGGCTTCACAGATACGCAGTATTTT CASSHTSGFTDTQYF
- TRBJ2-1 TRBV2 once TGTGCCAGCAGAAAGGACCTTTACAATGAGCAGTTCTTC CASRKDLYNEQFF
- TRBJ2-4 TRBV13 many TGTGCCAGCAGTGGGGGTACGGACATTCAGTACTTC CASSGGTDIQYF
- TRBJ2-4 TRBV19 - TGTGCCAGTAGTATTAACAGCGTCCTAGCCAAAAACATTCAGTACTTC CASSINSVLAKNIQYF
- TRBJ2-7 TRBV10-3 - TGTGCCATCAGTGACTTGTACGAGCAGTACTTC CAISDLYEQYF
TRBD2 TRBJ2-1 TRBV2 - TGTGCCAGCAGTGTAGGACTAGCGGGAGACAATGAGCAGTTCTTC CASSVGLAGDNEQFF
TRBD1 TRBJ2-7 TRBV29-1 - TGCAGCGTTGTTCCGGGACAGGGGGCTTTCGAGCAGTACTTC CSVVPGQGAFEQYF
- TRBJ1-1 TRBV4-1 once TGCGCCAGCAGCCCACCAGGACAGACCAACACTGAAGCTTTCTTT CASSPPGQTNTEAFF
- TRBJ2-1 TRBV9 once TGTGCCAGCAGTCGGGAGTACAATGAGCAGTTCTTC CASSREYNEQFF
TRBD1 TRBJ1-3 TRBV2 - TGTGCCAGCAGCCGTGACAGGGGCGGCGGAAACACCATATATTTT CASSRDRGGGNTIYF
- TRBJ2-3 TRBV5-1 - TGCGCCAGCAGCTTGGAAGCGGAGAGGCAGTATTTT CASSLEAERQYF
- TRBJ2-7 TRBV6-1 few TGTGCCAGCAGTGATTGGGTGGGGGTGACCTACGAGCAGTACTTC CASSDWVGVTYEQYF
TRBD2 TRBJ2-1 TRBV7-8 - TGTGCCAGCAGCTCTAGCGGGGCTATCTACAATGAGCAGTTCTTC CASSSSGAIYNEQFF